These 7 T cell receptor beta chains originate from one sample sequenced in a study of T-cell reconstitution after alpha-beta-depleted transplantation in children. Preparing the TCRbeta library involved the use of unique molecular identifiers. A single record per CDR3 protein comes from TCRdb applying MiXCR to the PCR reads. The sample yields about 350,000 distinct CDR3 sequences, more than 10% seen once. The material sequenced was PBMCs, taken from the stem cell graft. The receptors were sampled from a human donor who donated a stem cell graft to a child with Fanconi anemia.

There are a few counts of this clonotype. The chain couples TRBV4-1 to TRBJ1-5, with D possibly TRBD1 on 6 matching bases. From germline, CDR1 is MGHRA and CDR2 YSYEKL. V lost 0 bases and J lost 3, with 27 bases in between. This CDR3 contains 21 residues. CDR3 sequence: CASSQDLLDSSVNEDNQPQHF. CDR3 in DNA: TGCGCCAGCAGCCAAGATCTCTTGGACAGTAGTGTTAATGAGGACAATCAGCCCCAGCATTTT.

In its sample, this clonotype was seen once. This chain links TRBV5-1 with TRBJ1-2; D is unresolved. This CDR3 has 14 residues. Per germline, CDR1 SGHRS and CDR2 YFSETQ. Trimming shortened V by 3 bases and J by 2 bases, and 11 bases separated the two germline ends. The CDR3 sequence is CASSWATANYGYTF. The CDR3 bases are TGCGCCAGCAGCTGGGCGACGGCAAACTATGGCTACACCTTC. The full variable domain, with the rest looked up from reference TRBV5-1 and TRBJ1-2, is KAGVTQTPRYLIKTRGQQVTLSCSPISGHRSVSWYQQTPGQGLQFLFEYFSETQRNKGNFPGRFSGRQFSNSRSEMNVSTLELGDSALYLCASSWATANYGYTFGSGTRLTVV.

The table lists this clonotype with a few counts. The chain has TRBV7-9 and TRBJ2-5; perhaps TRBD1 as D (5 bases). The germline V gene encodes CDR1 SEHNR and CDR2 FQNEAQ (reference sequence). This CDR3 region has 14 residues. V dropped 3 bases and J dropped 5 bases, with 13 bases sitting between them. CDR3 in amino acids: CASSFSGAEETQYF. CDR3 nucleotides: TGTGCCAGCAGCTTCTCTGGGGCAGAGGAGACCCAGTACTTC.

The CDR3 loop reads CASSYEPPGAAFF. CDR3 coding DNA: TGCGCCAGCAGCTACGAACCGCCCGGGGCCGCTTTCTTT. This rearrangement joins TRBV5-1 to TRBJ1-1; TRBD1 is a possible D gene (5 bases). Germline CDR1 and CDR2: SGHRS and YFSETQ. The germline V and J ends were trimmed by 3 bases and 11 bases, with 17 bases remaining between them. CDR3 length equals 13 residues.

This clonotype was counted only a few times. V is TRBV29-1 and J is TRBJ1-1; 7 bases fit TRBD1. The CDR3 is made up of 12 amino acids. J gave up 4 bases and V 6 bases, and 5 bases lay outside the gene matches. In germline, CDR1 is SQVTM, CDR2 ANQGSEA. This CDR3 is CSVPTGSTEAFF. The CDR3, as DNA: TGCAGCGTCCCGACAGGGTCCACTGAAGCTTTCTTT.

This clonotype was detected only a few times. CDR3 residues: CAWSVQGDQPQHF. DNA of the CDR3: TGTGCCTGGAGTGTACAGGGCGATCAGCCCCAGCATTTT. The chain is built from TRBV30 and TRBJ1-5; possibly TRBD1 for D (6 bases). Germline V lookup: CDR1 GTSNPN, CDR2 SVGIG (reference sequence). Trimming took 0 bases from V and 5 from J, leaving 8 bases between them. The CDR3 consists of 13 residues.

Only a few counts were recorded for this clonotype. The chain uses TRBV5-1 and TRBJ2-2; D is unclear. This CDR3 contains 16 residues. V was cut by 0 bases and J by 3 bases, with 12 bases left in between. CDR1 and CDR2 (germline): SGHRS, YFSETQ. The CDR3 protein is CASSLGPFEDTGELFF. Written as DNA, the CDR3 is TGCGCCAGCAGCTTGGGCCCATTCGAGGACACCGGGGAGCTGTTTTTT.